What follows are 32 T cell receptor beta chains derived from one specimen sequenced in a study of spatial heterogeneity in lung cancer. Noted time point: sample taken at primary tumor resection. From the 5' RACE reads, TCRdb called clonotypes with MiXCR, one entry per CDR3 protein. The repertoire consists of roughly 18,000 distinct CDR3 sequences, with 9.5% to 10% occurring once and the leading ten covering less than 25%. No antigens are known for them. General observations from the study: Mutation tallies in tumors tracked expanded intratumoral alpha and beta TCR counts.

The sample here was lung tumor tissue, taken at surgery. These receptors were collected from a female donor with early-stage non-small cell lung cancer.

This clonotype was seen a few times. Found in a library prepared for alpha chains, this beta chain is an off-target read, and its abundance has little meaning. The rearrangement joins TRBV15 to TRBJ2-6; D not resolved. CDR3 length equals 13 residues. CDR1 and CDR2 (germline): LNHNV, YYDKDF (reference sequence). Trimming removed 5 bases at V and 6 bases at J, with 8 bases between. CDR3 in amino acids: CATSGPEANVLTF. The CDR3, as DNA: TGTGCCACCAGCGGGCCCGAGGCCAACGTCCTGACTTTC.

This clonotype was counted only a few times. Since the library was made to target alpha chains, this beta chain is a stray read and its abundance is not meaningful. This rearrangement joins TRBV20-1 to TRBJ1-5, with D possibly matching TRBD1 (5 bases). Germline-derived CDR1 and CDR2 are DFQATT and SNEGSKA (reference sequence). V lost 0 bases to trimming and J lost 5 bases, with 11 bases between them. The CDR3 consists of 14 residues. CDR3 DNA sequence: TGCAGTGCTAGAGATTCAGGGATCTATCAGCCCCAGCATTTT. Amino acid sequence: CSARDSGIYQPQHF.

This clonotype was observed at least ten times. Since it is a stray read in a library aimed at alpha chains, this beta chain has a size that is not meaningful. The gene calls are TRBV24-1 and TRBJ2-5, with D possibly being TRBD2 (6 bases). Germline V gives CDR1 KGHDR, CDR2 SFDVKD. The germline V and J ends were trimmed by 7 bases and 4 bases, with 21 bases remaining between them. This CDR3 comprises 16 residues. The CDR3: CATSSPTAGGRETQYF. CDR3 sequence (DNA): TGTGCCACCAGCTCACCAACAGCGGGCGGACGAGAGACCCAGTACTTC.

The sample holds a few counts of this clonotype. This beta chain appears as a stray read in a library generated for alpha chains; its size is not informative. The J gene is TRBJ1-2, the V gene TRBV10-3; 7 positions match TRBD1. With 2 bases clipped from V and 4 bases from J, the junction kept 7 bases outside the gene matches. Looked up from germline, CDR1 is ENHRY and CDR2 is SYGVKD. The CDR3 sequence is 15 residues long. Here the CDR3 reads CAISEVDRAAYGYTF. The CDR3 DNA follows: TGTGCCATCAGTGAGGTAGACAGGGCCGCCTATGGCTACACCTTC.

The sample holds a few counts of this clonotype. This beta chain turned up in a library designed for alpha chains; as an off-target read, its abundance says little. The chain carries TRBV20-1 and TRBJ1-1; weak D call: TRBD1 (6 bases). The CDR3 covers 17 residues. Trimming took off 6 bases at V and 0 bases at J, with 23 bases between the two ends. Germline V gene lookup returns CDR1 DFQATT and CDR2 SNEGSKA (reference sequence). The CDR3 here is CSAPVRGPSPLNTEAFF. CDR3 nucleotide sequence: TGCAGTGCCCCGGTTCGGGGGCCAAGCCCCCTGAACACTGAAGCTTTCTTT.

This clonotype was found a few times. Since it is a stray read in a library aimed at alpha chains, this beta chain has a size that is not meaningful. The chain carries TRBV20-1 and TRBJ2-2, with 11 positions matching TRBD2. Losses at the gene ends were 5 bases for V and 11 bases for J; bases not matched to a gene: 10. CDR1 DFQATT and CDR2 SNEGSKA come from the germline V gene (reference sequence). This CDR3 comprises 14 residues. CDR3 DNA: TGCAGTGCTCAGAGACTAGCGGGGTTCGGTGAGCTGTTTTTT. As protein: CSAQRLAGFGELFF.

In the case of this clonotype: This beta chain represents an off-target read in a library built for alpha chains; its size is of limited meaning. V gene TRBV5-6 combines with J gene TRBJ2-1, with D unresolved. The CDR3 loop spans 13 amino acids. V gave up 1 base and J gave up 8 bases, with 10 bases separating them. CDR1 and CDR2 (germline): SGHDT, YYEEEE. This CDR3 is CASSLYLRDEQFF. CDR3 DNA sequence: TGTGCCAGCAGCTTGTACCTACGCGATGAGCAGTTCTTC.

The table lists this clonotype with many counts. A library made for alpha chains picked up this beta chain off target, so its size means little. The rearrangement links TRBV7-2 to TRBJ2-3, with D hard to call. V gave up 5 bases and J gave up 6 bases, with 6 bases separating them. The V gene's germline CDR1 is SGHTA and CDR2 FQGNSA. This CDR3 region has 11 residues. The CDR3 DNA follows: TGTGCCAGCAGCGGAAGGGATACGCAGTATTTT. Encoded protein: CASSGRDTQYF. Combining the CDR3 with reference TRBV7-2 and TRBJ2-3 gives the whole variable domain GAGVSQSPSNKVTEKGKDVELRCDPISGHTALYWYRQSLGQGLEFLIYFQGNSAPDKSGLPSDRFSAERTGGSVSTLTIQRTQQEDSAVYLCASSGRDTQYFGPGTRLTVL.

Notes on this clonotype: Because this beta chain is a stray read in a library intended to capture alpha chains, its abundance should not be given much weight. V and J are TRBV18 and TRBJ2-2, with D hard to call. The CDR3 spans 11 residues. V was cut by 5 bases and J by 5 bases, with 3 bases left in between. Germline CDR1 is KGHSH and CDR2 is LQKENI. CDR3 in DNA: TGTGCCAGCTCAGATACCGGGGAGCTGTTTTTT. It codes for CASSDTGELFF.

This clonotype has a count of ten or more. The library was designed around alpha chains, so this beta chain is a stray read whose abundance carries little weight. This sequence joins TRBV7-9 and TRBJ2-1; D gene uncertain. Germline CDR1 and CDR2: SEHNR and FQNEAQ (reference sequence). This CDR3 comprises 12 residues. With 3 bases removed from V and 0 bases from J, the gap between germline ends came to 0 bases. The CDR3 DNA reads as TGTGCCAGCAGCTTCTCCTACAATGAGCAGTTCTTC. Amino acids: CASSFSYNEQFF.

This clonotype showed up just a few times. This beta chain turned up in a library designed for alpha chains; as an off-target read, its abundance says little. This CDR3 reads CASSLEISSGQETQYF. The CDR3 nucleotides read TGCGCCAGCAGCTTGGAAATTTCTAGCGGACAAGAGACCCAGTACTTC. V is TRBV5-1 and J is TRBJ2-5, with 7 bases that match TRBD2. The V and J ends lost 0 bases and 2 bases, in that order; junction bases with no gene match: 7. Germline CDR1 SGHRS, CDR2 YFSETQ. The CDR3 spans 16 residues.

Many counts were recorded for this clonotype. This beta chain was picked up by a library intended for alpha chains and is off target, so its count carries little meaning. The V and J genes are TRBV7-2 and TRBJ2-1; 10 bases agree with TRBD1. With 3 bases clipped from V and 12 bases from J, the junction kept 5 bases outside the gene matches. CDR1 and CDR2 from the germline V gene are SGHTA and FQGNSA. The length of the CDR3 is 13 residues. The CDR3 nucleotides are TGTGCCAGCAGCTTGACAGGGGGCGCCGGGCAGTTCTTC. Translating gives CASSLTGGAGQFF.

To note about this clonotype: This beta chain is off target for a library built for alpha chains, so its abundance means little. V and J are TRBV19 and TRBJ2-7, with 10 nucleotides matching TRBD1. Germline-derived CDR1 and CDR2 are LNHDA and SQIVND (reference sequence). The CDR3 loop spans 14 amino acids. Trimming took 3 bases from V and 3 from J; bases not matched to a gene: 2. The DNA for the CDR3 is TGTGCCAGTAGTATTGGACAGGGGGGCTACGAGCAGTACTTC. Protein: CASSIGQGGYEQYF. Full variable domain (remainder filled in from reference TRBV19 and TRBJ2-7): DGGITQSPKYLFRKEGQNVTLSCEQNLNHDAMYWYRQDPGQGLRLIYYSQIVNDFQKGDIAEGYSVSREKKESFPLTVTSAQKNPTAFYLCASSIGQGGYEQYFGPGTRLTVT.

This clonotype was observed at least ten times. Being off target in a library aimed at alpha chains, this beta chain has a size of little meaning. The genes are TRBV5-1 and TRBJ2-3, with TRBD1 matching 7 bases. The CDR3 is 14 residues long. J lost 1 base, V lost 6 bases, and 5 bases had no gene match. Germline V gene sequence: CDR1 SGHRS, CDR2 YFSETQ. In nucleotides, the CDR3 is TGCGCCAGCAATTCCGGGACAGGCACAGATACGCAGTATTTT. Its protein is CASNSGTGTDTQYF.

This clonotype is labeled medium-sized. This beta chain turned up in a library designed for alpha chains; as an off-target read, its abundance says little. Written as DNA, the CDR3 is TGTGCCAGCAGTACTGCAGGGGGCGGAAATGAGCAGTTCTTC. This sequence encodes CASSTAGGGNEQFF. J is TRBJ2-1 and V is TRBV9; TRBD1 matches 8 bases. The germline V gene has CDR1 SGDLS and CDR2 YYNGEE. CDR3 length equals 14 residues. The V and J ends lost 5 bases and 7 bases, in that order; junction bases with no gene match: 8.

As to this clonotype: Since it is a stray read in a library aimed at alpha chains, this beta chain has a size that is not meaningful. This chain links TRBV6-5 with TRBJ2-7; weak D call: TRBD2 (7 bases). Trimming left V 6 bases short and J 4 bases short, with 19 bases between. CDR3 size: 15 residues. The V gene's germline CDR1 is MNHEY and CDR2 SVGAGI. DNA of the CDR3: TGTGCCAGCAGCCCTAGCGGAGGGGGGGGTTACGAGCAGTACTTC. Translating gives CASSPSGGGGYEQYF.

Ten or more counts support this clonotype. A library made for alpha chains picked up this beta chain off target, so its size means little. The rearrangement uses TRBV6-2 or TRBV6-3 and TRBJ2-5; D gene ambiguous. The germline V and J ends were trimmed by 6 bases and 5 bases, with 13 bases remaining between them. In germline, CDR1 is MNHEY, CDR2 SVGEGT. The CDR3 runs 13 residues. This CDR3 reads CASSQTPRETQYF. The CDR3 bases are TGTGCCAGCAGCCAAACCCCGCGGGAGACCCAGTACTTC.

This clonotype rates as medium-sized. This beta chain is a stray sequence in a library constructed for alpha chains; its clone size is not meaningful. The rearrangement links TRBV20-1 to TRBJ2-3; TRBD2 agrees at 8 bases. V lost 3 bases and J lost 4; bases outside the gene matches: 3. This CDR3 contains 13 residues. From germline, CDR1 is DFQATT and CDR2 SNEGSKA (reference sequence). DNA of the CDR3: TGCAGTGCTAGCGGGGGGGCCGCAGATACGCAGTATTTT. Protein sequence: CSASGGAADTQYF.

This clonotype was recorded at least ten times. This beta chain lies outside the target of a library built for alpha chains; its clone size means little. The chain uses TRBV5-1 and TRBJ2-7, with D unresolved. Germline V CDR1 and CDR2: SGHRS, YFSETQ. The ends were cut back, 1 base at V and 2 bases at J, with 7 bases in the middle. CDR3 length: 13 amino acids. DNA for the CDR3: TGCGCCAGCAGCTTGCTGTTCGCCTACGAGCAGTACTTC. This codes for CASSLLFAYEQYF.

Details on this clonotype: One base away lies a much larger clone, so this may be a sequencing read error. This beta chain turned up in a library designed for alpha chains; as an off-target read, its abundance says little. CDR3 loop: CSHSGSPTPRENQYF. CDR3 nucleotides: TGCAGCCATTCCGGTAGTCCCACTCCTCGGGAGAACCAGTACTTC. The chain employs TRBV29-1 and TRBJ2-5; possibly TRBD2 for D (6 bases). CDR1 and CDR2 from the germline V gene are SQVTM and ANQGSEA. The CDR3 is 15 residues long.

This clonotype was seen many times. In a library made to pick up alpha chains, this beta chain is a stray read with a size that means little. This chain joins TRBV29-1 and TRBJ2-1; 8 bases match TRBD1. CDR1 SQVTM and CDR2 ANQGSEA come from the germline V gene. The CDR3 sequence is 19 residues long. Unmatched junction bases numbered 20, after V lost 4 bases and J lost 3 bases. The CDR3 is CSVAGPRDRKTPNYNEQFF. CDR3 coding DNA: TGCAGCGTTGCCGGACCCCGGGACAGGAAAACTCCCAACTACAATGAGCAGTTCTTC.

This clonotype was seen many times. Within a library made for alpha chains, this beta chain is off target, and its count is uninformative. This chain connects TRBV7-9 to TRBJ2-7; 9 bases match TRBD1. V was clipped by 5 bases and J by 2 bases; unmatched bases: 7. In germline, CDR1 is SEHNR, CDR2 FQNEAQ (reference sequence). The CDR3 contains 15 residues. CDR3 DNA sequence: TGTGCCAGCAGCCTCTCCGGGACAGGGACCTACGAGCAGTACTTC. Translating gives CASSLSGTGTYEQYF.

Turning to this clonotype: This beta chain came through as a stray read in a library set up for alpha chains, and its size says little. V gene TRBV6-5 combines with J gene TRBJ1-5; 8 bases match TRBD1. CDR1 MNHEY and CDR2 SVGAGI come from the germline V gene. The CDR3 consists of 15 residues. V shed 6 bases and J 9 bases; nucleotides not matched to a gene: 13. The CDR3 spells CASSADWTGSLPQHF. CDR3 bases: TGTGCCAGCAGCGCTGATTGGACAGGGTCTTTGCCCCAGCATTTT.

In this sample, this clonotype turned up many times. This beta chain is a stray read from a library made for alpha chains; its abundance is not meaningful. V gene TRBV12-3 or TRBV12-4 combines with J gene TRBJ1-6; unclear D gene. Deletions cut 6 bases from V and 6 bases from J, with 15 bases between. The CDR3 spans 15 residues. CDR3: CASSPRPGANSPLHF. The CDR3 nucleotides read TGTGCCAGCAGCCCAAGGCCAGGCGCTAATTCACCCCTCCACTTT.

This clonotype was seen repeatedly, ten times or more. For a library built for alpha chains, this beta chain is a stray read; little rests on its size. The chain recombines TRBV9 with TRBJ1-1; TRBD1 is a possible D gene (6 bases). Per the germline V gene, CDR1 is SGDLS and CDR2 is YYNGEE. Trimming removed 0 bases at V and 0 bases at J, with 18 bases between. The CDR3 extends over 18 amino acids. The CDR3 here is CASSVATEPGGLNTEAFF. The CDR3 DNA follows: TGTGCCAGCAGCGTAGCTACCGAACCGGGGGGCCTGAACACTGAAGCTTTCTTT.

This clonotype appeared many times. Being off target in a library aimed at alpha chains, this beta chain has a size of little meaning. The chain employs TRBV20-1 and TRBJ1-5; D perhaps matches TRBD1 (5 bases). CDR1 DFQATT and CDR2 SNEGSKA come from the germline V gene (reference sequence). The V and J ends lost 4 bases and 0 bases respectively, with 10 bases between them. The CDR3 totals 14 residues. CDR3 DNA: TGCAGTGCTATTGACAGTAATAGCAATCAGCCCCAGCATTTT. Its translation: CSAIDSNSNQPQHF.

This clonotype was seen at least ten times. This beta chain is an unintended read in a library built for alpha chains; its size means little. In nucleotides, the CDR3 is TGTGCCAGCAAGGGTATCGTTGAGCAGTTCTTC. Translating it yields CASKGIVEQFF. The chain is built from TRBV6-5 and TRBJ2-1; unclear D gene. The CDR3 consists of 11 residues. Germline loops: CDR1 MNHEY, CDR2 SVGAGI. The V end was cut by 7 bases, the J end by 9 bases, with 10 bases between.

On this clonotype: Because the library targeted alpha chains, this beta chain is an off-target read whose size means little. This chain connects TRBV2 to TRBJ2-2; D gene uncertain. The CDR3 is 13 amino acids. Trimming stripped 7 bases from V and 3 bases from J, with 9 bases between. The V gene's germline CDR1 is SNHLY and CDR2 FYNNEI. The CDR3 loop is CASTPRDTGELFF. The CDR3 DNA reads as TGTGCCAGCACCCCCCGCGACACCGGGGAGCTGTTTTTT.

This clonotype appeared a few times. This beta chain is a stray read from a library made for alpha chains; its abundance is not meaningful. This sequence joins TRBV20-1 and TRBJ2-3, with 7 bases identical to TRBD2. V was clipped by 3 bases and J by 3 bases; unmatched bases: 6. The CDR3 sequence is 14 residues long. Per the germline V gene, CDR1 is DFQATT and CDR2 is SNEGSKA (reference sequence). This CDR3 reads CSARSGEGTDTQYF. The CDR3 DNA sequence: TGCAGTGCTAGGAGCGGGGAGGGGACAGATACGCAGTATTTT.

In this sample, this clonotype turned up a few times. The library was prepared for alpha chains; this beta chain is a stray read, so its frequency means little. V usage is TRBV27 and J usage is TRBJ2-2; D is possibly TRBD2 (6 bases). The CDR3 extends over 14 amino acids. Between the trimmed V and J ends, which lost 10 bases and 4 bases, there was a span of 16 bases. Germline values: CDR1 MNHEY, CDR2 SMNVEV (reference sequence). The CDR3 loop reads CATRRGSTTGELFF. The CDR3 DNA is TGTGCCACCAGACGGGGGAGTACCACCGGGGAGCTGTTTTTT.

This clonotype was detected many times. Being off target in a library aimed at alpha chains, this beta chain has a size of little meaning. The rearrangement uses TRBV28 and TRBJ1-2, with 12 bases lining up with TRBD1. Trimming took 2 bases from V and 6 from J; bases not matched to a gene: 4. CDR1 MDHEN and CDR2 SYDVKM come from the germline V gene. This CDR3 has 15 residues. The CDR3, as DNA: TGTGCCAGCAGTTTAGCCGGGACAGGGGGCGATGGCTACACCTTC. Translating it yields CASSLAGTGGDGYTF.

A note on this clonotype: This beta chain represents an off-target read in a library built for alpha chains; its size is of limited meaning. The chain carries TRBV7-2 and TRBJ2-3; D gene ambiguous. There are 14 residues in the CDR3. V was trimmed by 1 base and J by 2 bases, leaving 7 bases between them. Germline V CDR1 and CDR2: SGHTA, FQGNSA. CDR3 DNA: TGTGCCAGCAGCTTAGGGCTGTCCACAGATACGCAGTATTTT. Its translation is CASSLGLSTDTQYF.